Ten or more counts support the clone carrying this T cell receptor (beta chain). No cell fractionation was done, so the repertoire covers all unsorted peripheral blood T cells. The data are from a study of HIV-infected patients and healthy controls. Trimming shortened V by 3 bases and J by 7 bases, and 25 bases separated the two germline ends. The CDR3 runs to 16 residues. CDR1 and CDR2 from the germline V gene are DFQATT and SNEGSKA (reference sequence). Alpha and beta constant-region primers primed reverse transcription of around 500 ng RNA. Separate chain-specific third strand synthesis with multiplexing indices produced the alpha and beta libraries. One entry per CDR3 protein, called by TCRdb with MiXCR from the 5' RACE reads. The sample holds approximately 7,300 distinct CDR3 sequences; less than 9% are singletons and the top ten take 8% to 10%.

The chain carries TRBV20-1 and TRBJ2-7; TRBD2 might be the D (6 bases). The TCR originated in an adult with HIV infection. Here the sequenced sample was blood, taken before antiretroviral therapy. The chain's CDR3 is CSASPPEGLRVREQYF. CDR3 in DNA: TGCAGTGCTAGCCCCCCGGAGGGCCTGCGTGTAAGGGAGCAGTACTTC.